The 15 T cell receptor beta chains below were found in one sample sequenced in a study of T cell clonality in common variable immunodeficiency. Study results and caveats: Fewer deletions and N-nucleotide insertions were reportedly seen in common variable immunodeficiency TCR beta sequences.

These receptors' targets are unknown. The assay was immunoSEQ multiplex PCR, and TCRdb's table has in-frame clones only and misses some. The sample yields about 34,000 clones, without any singletons. Sequences were obtained from peripheral blood mononuclear cells. The receptor source for this set is a human donor with common variable immunodeficiency.

This clone has more than one count but fewer than ten. The read comes to an end 3 residues before the CDR3 does, leaving the germline J gene to fill in the end. The genes are TRBV19 and TRBJ1-1; TRBD1 might be the D (5 bases). Germline values: CDR1 LNHDA, CDR2 SQIVND (reference sequence). There are 14 residues in the CDR3. The V and J ends lost 5 bases and 3 bases respectively, with 13 bases between them. The sequenced part of the CDR3 DNA is TGTGCCAGTAGTCAATGGGGCGCTGACACTGAA. It is translated as CASSQWGADTE. The full CDR3 protein is CASSQWGADTEAFF.

This clone came up many times. The read halts 3 residues ahead of the CDR3 end, with the missing end drawn from the germline J gene. The chain combines TRBV18 with TRBJ1-4; no reliable D call. Trimming pared 1 base from V and 4 bases from J, leaving 7 bases between. This CDR3 contains 14 residues. Germline assignment: CDR1 KGHSH and CDR2 LQKENI. The CDR3 is CASSPLQVNEKLFF. The part of the CDR3 DNA that was read is TGTGCCAGCTCACCACTCCAGGTTAATGAAAAA.

Ten or more counts support this clone. Coverage ceases 3 residues before the CDR3 finishes, and the germline J gene fills in the end. The rearrangement links TRBV7-2 to TRBJ1-2, with 7 nucleotides matching TRBD1. This CDR3 contains 14 residues. The germline gives CDR1 SGHTA, CDR2 FQGNSA. With V trimmed by 6 bases and J by 3 bases, 7 bases remained unmatched. The CDR3 here is CASSSDGTDYGYTF. The part of the CDR3 DNA that was read is TGTGCCAGCAGTTCAGACGGGACAGACTATGGC. Full variable domain (outside the CDR3, taken from reference TRBV7-2 and TRBJ1-2): GAGVSQSPSNKVTEKGKDVELRCDPISGHTALYWYRQSLGQGLEFLIYFQGNSAPDKSGLPSDRFSAERTGGSVSTLTIQRTQQEDSAVYLCASSSDGTDYGYTFGSGTRLTVV.

The CDR3 sequence: CAWRGGQFHIVNTGELFF. The CDR3 bases that were read are TGTGCCTGGAGAGGGGGACAGTTTCATATCGTCAACACCGGGGAG. The chain has TRBV30 and TRBJ2-2, with TRBD1 matching 7 bases. The read comes to an end 3 residues before the CDR3 does, leaving the germline J gene to fill in the end. The length of the CDR3 is 18 residues. V shed 3 bases, J shed 2 bases, and the junction held 15 bases outside the gene matches. CDR1 GTSNPN and CDR2 SVGIG come from the germline V gene (reference sequence).

This clone came up many times. The sequence runs out 3 residues before the end of the CDR3; the remainder is reconstructed from the germline J gene. V and J are TRBV19 and TRBJ2-6; D is uncertain. This CDR3 contains 13 residues. Trimming cost V 5 bases and J 0 bases, with 2 bases left between them. Germline values: CDR1 LNHDA, CDR2 SQIVND (reference sequence). CDR3 in amino acids: CASSYSGANVLTF. Partial CDR3 DNA: TGTGCCAGTAGTTACTCTGGGGCCAACGTC.

This clone was detected many times. The read halts 3 residues ahead of the CDR3 end, with the missing end drawn from the germline J gene. The rearrangement uses TRBV5-1 and TRBJ2-5; 9 nucleotides line up with TRBD1. Per germline, CDR1 SGHRS and CDR2 YFSETQ. The V segment lost 4 bases and the J segment 4 bases; nucleotides outside the gene matches: 2. This CDR3 is built from 13 residues. Here the CDR3 reads CASSVDRGETQYF. The CDR3 DNA, read in part, is TGCGCCAGCAGCGTGGACAGGGGAGAGACC.

This clone has only a few counts. The observed sequence ends 3 residues before the CDR3 terminus, with the missing tail filled in from the germline J gene. The V call is TRBV5-1, the J call TRBJ2-1; 8 nucleotides match TRBD2. CDR1 is SGHRS, CDR2 YFSETQ, per germline. J lost 6 bases, V lost 3 bases, and 5 bases had no gene match. The CDR3 is made up of 14 amino acids. The CDR3 DNA, read in part, is TGCGCCAGCAGCTCCGGGACTAGAGGCAATGAG. It encodes CASSSGTRGNE. The whole CDR3 protein is CASSSGTRGNEQFF.

The sample holds a few counts of this clone. The DNA ends 3 residues before the CDR3 does, and the rest of the CDR3 is filled in from the germline J gene. The chain uses TRBV5-4 and TRBJ2-7; 7 bases line up with TRBD2. The CDR3 is 15 residues long. The J segment lost 3 bases and the V segment lost 2 bases, leaving 8 bases of the junction unmatched. CDR1 SGHNT and CDR2 YYREEE come from the germline V gene (reference sequence). The sequenced CDR3 bases are TGTGCCAGCAGCTTTGGACTAGGGTCGGTCTACGAG. Protein: CASSFGLGSVYE. The CDR3 as a whole reads CASSFGLGSVYEQYF. The variable domain in full, with the rest retrieved from reference TRBV5-4 and TRBJ2-7, is ETGVTQSPTHLIKTRGQQVTLRCSSQSGHNTVSWYQQALGQGPQFIFQYYREEENGRGNFPPRFSGLQFPNYSSELNVNALELDDSALYLCASSFGLGSVYEQYFGPGTRLTVT.

This clone was counted at least ten times. The sequenced fragment ends 3 residues before the CDR3 boundary, so the rest is inferred from the germline J gene. The chain employs TRBV6-2 or TRBV6-3 and TRBJ2-4, with D tentatively TRBD2 (7 bases). The CDR3 loop spans 17 amino acids. The V gene's germline CDR1 is MNHEY and CDR2 SVGEGT. V dropped 5 bases and J dropped 1 base, with 18 bases sitting between them. Incomplete CDR3 DNA: TGTGCCAGCAGTCAACGGGGGGCGGGAGAGGCCAAAAACATT. It translates to CASSQRGAGEAKNI. The CDR3, in full, reads CASSQRGAGEAKNIQYF.

This clone was found many times. The DNA ends 3 residues before the CDR3 does, and the rest of the CDR3 is filled in from the germline J gene. V is TRBV5-1 and J is TRBJ1-6, with D unresolved. The CDR3 spans 16 residues. Per the germline V gene, CDR1 is SGHRS and CDR2 is YFSETQ. Trimming stripped 0 bases from V and 4 bases from J, with 11 bases between. CDR3 in amino acids: CASSLDGGSYNSPLHF. The sequenced part of the CDR3 DNA is TGCGCCAGCAGCTTGGATGGAGGGTCTTATAATTCACCC.

This clone has a count of ten or more. The read is 3 residues too short to cover the CDR3 end, so that end is filled in from the germline J gene. This rearrangement joins TRBV7-6 to TRBJ2-2; D gene ambiguous. Germline V CDR1 and CDR2: SGHVS, FNYEAQ. This CDR3 spans 15 amino acids. The V end lost 5 bases, the J end lost 4 bases, and 14 bases lay between the germline ends. The CDR3 here is CASSPPQGITGELFF. Partial CDR3 DNA: TGTGCCAGCAGCCCGCCTCAAGGCATCACCGGGGAG. Full variable domain (outside the CDR3, taken from reference TRBV7-6 and TRBJ2-2): GAGVSQSPRYKVTKRGQDVALRCDPISGHVSLYWYRQALGQGPEFLTYFNYEAQQDKSGLPNDRFSAERPEGSISTLTIQRTEQRDSAMYRCASSPPQGITGELFFGEGSRLTVL.

This clone has only a few counts. Read data end 3 residues before the CDR3 end; the end is taken from the germline J gene. The V and J genes are TRBV7-2 and TRBJ2-7, with D unresolved. Per germline, CDR1 SGHTA and CDR2 FQGNSA. This CDR3 has 14 amino acids. V was cut by 2 bases and J by 6 bases, with 14 bases left in between. CDR3 DNA, as far as it was read: TGTGCCAGCAGCTTAAAAACTTTAACCCCCGAG. As protein: CASSLKTLTPE. The complete CDR3 protein is CASSLKTLTPEQYF.

This clone appeared many times. The read ends 3 residues before the CDR3 terminus; that terminus is restored from the germline J gene. The rearrangement links TRBV20-1 to TRBJ1-5, with D possibly TRBD1 on 5 matching bases. Trimming cost V 3 bases and J 1 base, with 13 bases left between them. Germline loops: CDR1 DFQATT, CDR2 SNEGSKA (reference sequence). CDR3 length: 15 residues. The CDR3 DNA, read in part, is TGCAGTGCTAGTACGTTCAGGGTGAGCAATCAGCCC. Residues: CSASTFRVSNQP. The whole CDR3 is CSASTFRVSNQPQHF.

This clone was detected only a few times. The read ends 3 residues shy of where the CDR3 ends; the end is completed using the germline J gene. This rearrangement joins TRBV7-2 to TRBJ1-2; TRBD1 aligns across 8 bases. From germline, CDR1 is SGHTA and CDR2 FQGNSA. Losses at the gene ends were 5 bases for V and 4 bases for J; bases not matched to a gene: 6. The length of the CDR3 is 14 residues. CDR3 DNA, as far as it was read: TGTGCCAGCAGCCCACAGGGGGAGGGCTATGGC. It translates to CASSPQGEGYG. The full CDR3 sequence reads CASSPQGEGYGYTF.

This clone was observed many times. The read is 3 residues too short to cover the CDR3 end, so that end is filled in from the germline J gene. V usage is TRBV20-1 and J usage is TRBJ1-2; D is perhaps TRBD1 (6 bases). V was cut by 0 bases and J by 4 bases, with 15 bases left in between. The CDR3 has 15 amino acids. The germline V gene encodes CDR1 DFQATT and CDR2 SNEGSKA (reference sequence). CDR3 sequence reads: CSARDLAGEPYGYTF. The DNA read from the CDR3 is TGCAGTGCTAGAGATCTCGCAGGGGAGCCCTATGGC.